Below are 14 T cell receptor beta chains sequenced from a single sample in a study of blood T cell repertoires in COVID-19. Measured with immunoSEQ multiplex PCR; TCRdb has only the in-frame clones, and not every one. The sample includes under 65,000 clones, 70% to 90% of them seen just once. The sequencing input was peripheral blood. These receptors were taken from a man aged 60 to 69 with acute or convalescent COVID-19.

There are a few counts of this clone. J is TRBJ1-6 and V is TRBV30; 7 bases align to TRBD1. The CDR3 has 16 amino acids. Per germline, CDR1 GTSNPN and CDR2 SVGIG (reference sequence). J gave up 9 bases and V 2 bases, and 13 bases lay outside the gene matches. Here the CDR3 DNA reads TGTGCCTGGAGTCCCGACAGGGAAAAGTGGAGTTCACCCCTCCACTTT. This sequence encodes CAWSPDREKWSSPLHF. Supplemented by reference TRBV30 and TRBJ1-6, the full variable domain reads SQTIHQWPATLVQPVGSPLSLECTVEGTSNPNLYWYRQAAGRGLQLLFYSVGIGQISSEVPQNLSASRPQDRQFILSSKKLLLSDSGFYLCAWSPDREKWSSPLHFGNGTRLTVT.

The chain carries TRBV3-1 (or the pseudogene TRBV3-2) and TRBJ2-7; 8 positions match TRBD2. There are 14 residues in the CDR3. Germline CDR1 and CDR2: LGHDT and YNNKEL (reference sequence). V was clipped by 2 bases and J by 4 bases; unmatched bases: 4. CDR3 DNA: TGTGCCAGCAGCCAACAGCGGGAGCTTTACGAGCAGTACTTC. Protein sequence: CASSQQRELYEQYF.

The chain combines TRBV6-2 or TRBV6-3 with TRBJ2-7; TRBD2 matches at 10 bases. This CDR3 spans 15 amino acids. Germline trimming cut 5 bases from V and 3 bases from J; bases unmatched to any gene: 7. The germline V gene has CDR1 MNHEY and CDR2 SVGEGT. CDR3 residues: CASSARLAGSYEQYF. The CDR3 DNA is TGTGCCAGCAGTGCAAGACTAGCGGGCAGCTACGAGCAGTACTTC.

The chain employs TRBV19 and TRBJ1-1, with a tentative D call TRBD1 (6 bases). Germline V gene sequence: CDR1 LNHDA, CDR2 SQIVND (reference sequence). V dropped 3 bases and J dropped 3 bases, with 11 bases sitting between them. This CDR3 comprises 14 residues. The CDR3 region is CASSIQGTDTEAFF. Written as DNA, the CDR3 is TGTGCCAGTAGTATCCAGGGGACGGACACTGAAGCTTTCTTT.

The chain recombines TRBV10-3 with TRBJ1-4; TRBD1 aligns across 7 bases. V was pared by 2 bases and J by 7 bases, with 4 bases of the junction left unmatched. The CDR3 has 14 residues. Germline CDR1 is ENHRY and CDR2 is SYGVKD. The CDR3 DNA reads TGTGCCATCAGTGAGAGAGGGGGCGGTGAAAAACTGTTTTTT. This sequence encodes CAISERGGGEKLFF.

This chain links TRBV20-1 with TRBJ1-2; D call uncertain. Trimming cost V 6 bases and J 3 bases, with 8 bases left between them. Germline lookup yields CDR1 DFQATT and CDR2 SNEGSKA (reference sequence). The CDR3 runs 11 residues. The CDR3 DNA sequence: TGCAGTGCCTTGGAGGACTATGGCTACACCTTC. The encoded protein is CSALEDYGYTF.

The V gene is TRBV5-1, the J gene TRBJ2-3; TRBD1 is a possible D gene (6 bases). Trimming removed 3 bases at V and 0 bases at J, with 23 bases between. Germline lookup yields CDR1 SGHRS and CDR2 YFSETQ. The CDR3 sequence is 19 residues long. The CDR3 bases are TGCGCCAGCAGCTATCGGACAGCCACAAGCCCCACTAGCACAGATACGCAGTATTTT. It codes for CASSYRTATSPTSTDTQYF. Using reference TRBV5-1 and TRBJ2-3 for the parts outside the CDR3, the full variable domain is KAGVTQTPRYLIKTRGQQVTLSCSPISGHRSVSWYQQTPGQGLQFLFEYFSETQRNKGNFPGRFSGRQFSNSRSEMNVSTLELGDSALYLCASSYRTATSPTSTDTQYFGPGTRLTVL.

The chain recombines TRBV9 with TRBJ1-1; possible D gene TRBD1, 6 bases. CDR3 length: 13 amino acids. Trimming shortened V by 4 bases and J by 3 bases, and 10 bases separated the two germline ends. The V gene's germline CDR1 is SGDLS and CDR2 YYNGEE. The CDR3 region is CASSPGQYTEAFF. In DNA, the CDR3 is TGTGCCAGCAGCCCGGGACAATACACTGAAGCTTTCTTT.

In DNA form, the CDR3 reads TGCGCCAGCAGCTTGGGCCCCGCAGGGGATCAGCCCCAGCATTTT. It yields the protein CASSLGPAGDQPQHF. This chain links TRBV5-1 with TRBJ1-5, with D tentatively TRBD1 (6 bases). With 0 bases removed from V and 5 bases from J, the gap between germline ends came to 12 bases. This CDR3 comprises 15 residues. CDR1 SGHRS and CDR2 YFSETQ come from the germline V gene.

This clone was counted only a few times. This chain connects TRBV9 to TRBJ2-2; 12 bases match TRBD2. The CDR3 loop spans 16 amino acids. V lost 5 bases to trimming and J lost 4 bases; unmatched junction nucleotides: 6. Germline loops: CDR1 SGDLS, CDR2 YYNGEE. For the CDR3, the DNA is TGTGCCAGCAGTGCCAGGACTAGCGGGATCACCGGGGAGCTGTTTTTT. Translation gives CASSARTSGITGELFF.

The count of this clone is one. The CDR3 bases are TGTGCCAGCAGCTTTGGACAGGCGGTCGGGGACACTGAAGCTTTCTTT. Amino acids: CASSFGQAVGDTEAFF. The rearrangement joins TRBV11-1 to TRBJ1-1; TRBD1 matches 7 bases. Germline assignment: CDR1 SGHAT and CDR2 FQDESV (reference sequence). The CDR3 runs 16 residues. J was trimmed by 3 bases and V by 3 bases; bases with no gene match: 10.

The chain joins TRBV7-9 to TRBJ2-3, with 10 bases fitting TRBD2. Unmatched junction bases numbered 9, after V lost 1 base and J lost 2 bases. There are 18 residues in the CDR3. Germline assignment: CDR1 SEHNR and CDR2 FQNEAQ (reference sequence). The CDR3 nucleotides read TGTGCCAGCAGCTTAGTTTTAGGGACTAGCGCAAACACAGATACGCAGTATTTT. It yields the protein CASSLVLGTSANTDTQYF.

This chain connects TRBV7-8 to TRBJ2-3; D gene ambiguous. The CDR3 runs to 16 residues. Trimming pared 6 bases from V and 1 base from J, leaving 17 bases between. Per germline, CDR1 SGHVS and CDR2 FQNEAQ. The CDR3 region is CASSRSASQGTDTQYF. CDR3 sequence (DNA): TGTGCCAGCAGTCGAAGTGCCTCTCAGGGCACAGATACGCAGTATTTT.

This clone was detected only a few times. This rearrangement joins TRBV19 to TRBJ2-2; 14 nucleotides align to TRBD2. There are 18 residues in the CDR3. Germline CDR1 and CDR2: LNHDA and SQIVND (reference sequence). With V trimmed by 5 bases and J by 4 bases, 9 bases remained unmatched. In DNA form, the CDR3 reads TGTGCCAGTAGTCCAGGACTAGCGGGAGGAGCGGGCACCGGGGAGCTGTTTTTT. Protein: CASSPGLAGGAGTGELFF.